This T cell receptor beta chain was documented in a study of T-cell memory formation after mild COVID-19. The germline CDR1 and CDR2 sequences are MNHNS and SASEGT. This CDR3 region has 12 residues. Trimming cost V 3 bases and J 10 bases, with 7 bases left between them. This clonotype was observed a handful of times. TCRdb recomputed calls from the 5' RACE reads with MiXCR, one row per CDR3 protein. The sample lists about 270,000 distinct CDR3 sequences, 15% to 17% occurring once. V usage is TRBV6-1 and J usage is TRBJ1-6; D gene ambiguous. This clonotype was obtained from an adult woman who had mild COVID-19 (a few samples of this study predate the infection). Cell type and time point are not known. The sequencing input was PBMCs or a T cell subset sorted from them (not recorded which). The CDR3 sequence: CASSDWASPLHF. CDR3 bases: TGTGCCAGCAGTGACTGGGCCTCACCCCTCCACTTT.